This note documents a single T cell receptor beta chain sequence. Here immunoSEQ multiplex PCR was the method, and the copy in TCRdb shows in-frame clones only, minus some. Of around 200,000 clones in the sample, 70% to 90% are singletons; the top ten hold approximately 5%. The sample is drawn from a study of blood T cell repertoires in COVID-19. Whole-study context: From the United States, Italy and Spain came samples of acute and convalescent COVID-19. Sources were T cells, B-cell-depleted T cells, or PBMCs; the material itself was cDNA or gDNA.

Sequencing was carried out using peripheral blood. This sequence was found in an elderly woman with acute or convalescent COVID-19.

CDR3 sequence: CASSLSPGTALSYEQYF. The DNA for the CDR3 is TGTGCCAGCAGTCTAAGCCCCGGGACTGCCCTGTCCTACGAGCAGTACTTC. The chain recombines TRBV6-6 with TRBJ2-7, with D maybe TRBD2 (6 bases). The germline V gene has CDR1 MNHNY and CDR2 SVGAGI (reference sequence). V was cut by 5 bases and J by 1 base, with 21 bases left in between. CDR3 length: 17 amino acids.